These 23 T cell receptor beta chains share one sample of origin, sequenced in a study of T cells after yellow fever vaccination. TCRdb re-called the 5' RACE reads with MiXCR, one entry per CDR3 protein. This table has around 360,000 distinct CDR3 sequences, around a tenth appearing once. The sample here was PBMCs, taken on the day of the first yellow fever vaccination. Every receptor here comes from a man younger than 30 who received the YFV17D yellow fever vaccine.

In this sample, this clonotype turned up many times. The chain links TRBV6-5 to TRBJ2-1, with a tentative D call TRBD1 (6 bases). The CDR3 consists of 15 residues. Trimming pared 5 bases from V and 0 bases from J, leaving 11 bases between. Germline CDR1 is MNHEY and CDR2 is SVGAGI. The CDR3, as DNA: TGTGCCAGCAGTACCCCAGGGGTCTCCTACAATGAGCAGTTCTTC. Protein product: CASSTPGVSYNEQFF.

This clonotype was picked up a small number of times. This chain connects TRBV4-3 to TRBJ1-2; D perhaps matches TRBD1 (6 bases). V was trimmed by 1 base and J by 4 bases, leaving 13 bases between them. The CDR3 contains 15 residues. Germline V gene sequence: CDR1 LGHNA, CDR2 YSLEER. Here the CDR3 DNA reads TGCGCCAGCAGCCAAGTCGACAGGACTTCCTATGGCTACACCTTC. It is translated as CASSQVDRTSYGYTF.

The table lists this clonotype with a count of one. The chain is built from TRBV20-1 and TRBJ2-7, with 11 bases identical to TRBD2. V trimming: 4 bases; J trimming: 2 bases; junction bases outside the gene matches: 7. The CDR3 consists of 15 residues. Per germline, CDR1 DFQATT and CDR2 SNEGSKA (reference sequence). Here the CDR3 reads CSATTTSGDAYEQYF. CDR3 nucleotide sequence: TGCAGTGCTACAACGACTAGCGGGGACGCCTACGAGCAGTACTTC.

The V and J genes are TRBV7-2 and TRBJ1-2; 11 nucleotides agree with TRBD1. This CDR3 comprises 14 residues. V trimming: 6 bases; J trimming: 6 bases; junction bases outside the gene matches: 6. Germline CDR1 and CDR2: SGHTA and FQGNSA. The CDR3 DNA is TGTGCCAGCAGTAGGGACAGGGGGGTTAATGGCTACACCTTC. Residues: CASSRDRGVNGYTF. The complete variable domain, with remaining parts taken from reference TRBV7-2 and TRBJ1-2, reads GAGVSQSPSNKVTEKGKDVELRCDPISGHTALYWYRQSLGQGLEFLIYFQGNSAPDKSGLPSDRFSAERTGGSVSTLTIQRTQQEDSAVYLCASSRDRGVNGYTFGSGTRLTVV.

A few counts support this clonotype. The rearrangement links TRBV10-3 to TRBJ2-2, with TRBD1 matching 8 bases. The CDR3 sequence is 15 residues long. The trim removed 2 bases at V and 6 bases at J, leaving 5 bases unmatched. CDR1 and CDR2 (germline): ENHRY, SYGVKD. The CDR3 protein is CAISERTGYAGELFF. The CDR3 DNA follows: TGTGCCATCAGTGAGCGGACAGGGTACGCCGGGGAGCTGTTTTTT.

The chain joins TRBV19 to TRBJ2-5; maybe TRBD1 (6 bases). Germline V gene sequence: CDR1 LNHDA, CDR2 SQIVND (reference sequence). This CDR3 contains 14 residues. The V gene lost 6 bases and the J gene lost 0 bases, with 11 bases spanning the gap. CDR3 DNA sequence: TGTGCCAGTAGAGACAGGATGTACCAAGAGACCCAGTACTTC. Residues: CASRDRMYQETQYF. Complete variable domain (other parts from reference TRBV19 and TRBJ2-5): DGGITQSPKYLFRKEGQNVTLSCEQNLNHDAMYWYRQDPGQGLRLIYYSQIVNDFQKGDIAEGYSVSREKKESFPLTVTSAQKNPTAFYLCASRDRMYQETQYFGPGTRLLVL.

The genes are TRBV7-2 and TRBJ2-7, with D tentatively TRBD1 or TRBD2 (5 bases each). The germline CDR1 and CDR2 sequences are SGHTA and FQGNSA. V lost 5 bases and J lost 0, with 14 bases in between. The CDR3 is 15 residues long. This chain's CDR3 is CASSPTGASSYEQYV. DNA for the CDR3: TGTGCCAGCAGCCCCACCGGGGCGAGCTCCTACGAGCAGTACGTC.

This clonotype appeared a few times. The V gene is TRBV6-1, the J gene TRBJ1-5; 9 nucleotides line up with TRBD1. With 6 bases clipped from V and 5 bases from J, the junction kept 8 bases outside the gene matches. The germline CDR1 and CDR2 sequences are MNHNS and SASEGT. The CDR3 covers 15 residues. In DNA, the CDR3 is TGTGCCAGCAGACCACAGGGGGCCCGAGATCAGCCCCAGCATTTT. Translation gives CASRPQGARDQPQHF.

This clonotype was detected only a few times. The V call is TRBV4-2, the J call TRBJ1-1; tentatively, D is TRBD1 (5 bases). The germline V gene has CDR1 LGHNA and CDR2 YNFKEQ. The CDR3 is 13 amino acids. V was pared by 0 bases and J by 8 bases, with 10 bases between. CDR3 coding DNA: TGTGCCAGCAGCCAAGATCTCCACAGGGAAGCTTTCTTT. Amino acid sequence: CASSQDLHREAFF.

This clonotype was counted only a few times. The V and J genes are TRBV27 and TRBJ1-1; TRBD1 aligns across 9 bases. Germline CDR1 MNHEY, CDR2 SMNVEV (reference sequence). The CDR3 runs 14 residues. After removal of 1 base from V and 3 bases from J, the junction contained 0 bases not matched to a gene. In DNA form, the CDR3 reads TGTGCCAGCAGTTTATGGACAGGGGACACTGAAGCTTTCTTT. It encodes CASSLWTGDTEAFF.

This clonotype occurred a few times. The chain carries TRBV4-2 and TRBJ2-1; D unresolved. Germline V gene sequence: CDR1 LGHNA, CDR2 YNFKEQ. The CDR3 runs to 13 residues. V was trimmed by 1 base and J by 8 bases, leaving 9 bases between them. The CDR3 region has the DNA TGTGCCAGCAGCCAAGTCGGTCAGGATGAGCAGTTCTTC. Its translation is CASSQVGQDEQFF.

Many counts were recorded for this clonotype. The CDR3 loop reads CASRAPQGGGYTF. For the CDR3, the DNA is TGTGCCAGCAGGGCCCCCCAGGGGGGTGGCTACACCTTC. The chain is built from TRBV12-3 or TRBV12-4 and TRBJ1-2, with 7 bases that match TRBD1. The trim removed 6 bases at V and 7 bases at J, leaving 8 bases unmatched. This CDR3 is 13 amino acids long.

This clonotype has only a few counts. The rearrangement uses TRBV10-3 and TRBJ2-1, with 8 bases matching TRBD1. Germline CDR1 ENHRY, CDR2 SYGVKD. This CDR3 has 14 amino acids. V was clipped by 6 bases and J by 7 bases; unmatched bases: 8. In DNA, the CDR3 is TGTGCCATCAGGGAGGACAGGGACGTTAATGAGCAGTTCTTC. Amino acid sequence: CAIREDRDVNEQFF.

This clonotype was seen a few times. V is TRBV11-2 and J is TRBJ2-5; D not resolved. V was trimmed by 2 bases and J by 0 bases, leaving 7 bases between them. Germline-derived CDR1 and CDR2 are SGHAT and FQNNGV. The CDR3 contains 14 residues. The CDR3 reads CASSLISYQETQYF. CDR3 sequence (DNA): TGTGCCAGCAGCTTAATCTCGTACCAAGAGACCCAGTACTTC.

The chain uses TRBV12-3 or TRBV12-4 and TRBJ2-7; D is ambiguous. Trimming removed 6 bases at V and 0 bases at J, with 9 bases between. This CDR3 spans 13 amino acids. The CDR3 coding sequence is TGTGCCAGCAGGCCGGCTGCCTCCTACGAGCAGTACTTC. Translating it yields CASRPAASYEQYF.

This clonotype has more than one count but fewer than ten. The genes are TRBV5-1 and TRBJ2-5; D unclear. The CDR3 runs 13 residues. Looked up from germline, CDR1 is SGHRS and CDR2 is YFSETQ. V dropped 1 base and J dropped 5 bases, with 9 bases sitting between them. The CDR3 DNA is TGCGCCAGCAGCTTGAGTACGCGGGAGACCCAGTACTTC. Protein: CASSLSTRETQYF.

This clonotype was counted many times. The chain uses TRBV18 and TRBJ2-1, with TRBD2 identical over 10 bases. The germline V gene encodes CDR1 KGHSH and CDR2 LQKENI. The CDR3 contains 15 residues. V lost 1 base to trimming and J lost 7 bases; unmatched junction nucleotides: 4. Written as DNA, the CDR3 is TGTGCCAGCTCACCACTGCCAGCGGGGGGGAATGAGCAGTTCTTC. This encodes CASSPLPAGGNEQFF.

In this sample, this clonotype turned up a few times. The chain has TRBV6-1 and TRBJ1-5, with 7 bases identical to TRBD1. V was clipped by 6 bases and J by 3 bases; unmatched bases: 5. CDR3 length equals 14 residues. Looked up from germline, CDR1 is MNHNS and CDR2 is SASEGT. The CDR3 DNA reads TGTGCCAGCAGAAAGGGGGCGAACAATCAGCCCCAGCATTTT. Protein product: CASRKGANNQPQHF.

This rearrangement joins TRBV7-3 to TRBJ2-6; TRBD1 is a possible D gene (6 bases). CDR3 length equals 14 residues. Between the trimmed V and J ends, which lost 7 bases and 6 bases, there was a span of 13 bases. Germline V CDR1 and CDR2: SGHTA, FQGTGA. As DNA, the CDR3 is TGTGCCAGCAAACCGGCAGGGGCGGCCAACGTCCTGACTTTC. This encodes CASKPAGAANVLTF. Supplemented by reference TRBV7-3 and TRBJ2-6, the full variable domain reads GAGVSQTPSNKVTEKGKYVELRCDPISGHTALYWYRQSLGQGPEFLIYFQGTGAADDSGLPNDRFFAVRPEGSVSTLKIQRTERGDSAVYLCASKPAGAANVLTFGAGSRLTVL.

This rearrangement joins TRBV12-3 or TRBV12-4 to TRBJ1-5; D ambiguous. The CDR3 has 14 residues. Trimming left V 8 bases short and J 6 bases short, with 17 bases between. Here the CDR3 DNA reads TGTGCCAGCGCCAAAGTGGGTCAGGTTCAGCCCCAGCATTTT. Translated: CASAKVGQVQPQHF.

This clonotype was found a few times. The chain carries TRBV5-1 and TRBJ1-2; no clear D gene. Germline V CDR1 and CDR2: SGHRS, YFSETQ. Between the trimmed V and J ends, which lost 2 bases and 8 bases, there was a span of 13 bases. The CDR3 extends over 13 amino acids. The CDR3 sequence: CASSFAPRQGYTF. The CDR3 bases are TGCGCCAGCAGCTTTGCACCGCGGCAGGGCTACACCTTC.

This chain joins TRBV4-3 and TRBJ1-5; D is perhaps TRBD1 (5 bases). The CDR3 is made up of 16 amino acids. Germline V gene sequence: CDR1 LGHNA, CDR2 YSLEER. V lost 1 base to trimming and J lost 6 bases, with 16 bases between them. Here the CDR3 DNA reads TGCGCCAGCAGCCAAGGTACTCCTGAGAGGGGTCAGCCCCAGCATTTT. It encodes CASSQGTPERGQPQHF.

This clonotype was seen more than once but under ten times. The gene calls are TRBV4-1 and TRBJ1-2; no clear D gene. Germline V gives CDR1 MGHRA, CDR2 YSYEKL. V was trimmed by 0 bases and J by 12 bases, leaving 11 bases between them. This CDR3 contains 12 residues. CDR3 nucleotides: TGCGCCAGCAGCCAAGAGGGCAGGAACAACACCTTC. Amino acids: CASSQEGRNNTF.